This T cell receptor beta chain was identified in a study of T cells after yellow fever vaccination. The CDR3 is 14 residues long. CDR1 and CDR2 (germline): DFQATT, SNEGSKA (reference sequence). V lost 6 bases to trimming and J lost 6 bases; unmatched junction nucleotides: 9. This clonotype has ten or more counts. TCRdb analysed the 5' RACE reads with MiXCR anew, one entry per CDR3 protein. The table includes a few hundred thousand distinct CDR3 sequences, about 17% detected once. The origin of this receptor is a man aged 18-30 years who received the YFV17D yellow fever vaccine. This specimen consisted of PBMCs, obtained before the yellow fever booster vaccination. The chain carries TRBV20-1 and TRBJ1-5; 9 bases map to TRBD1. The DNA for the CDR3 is TGCAGTGCAGTTAGACAGGGGGACGGTCAGCCCCAGCATTTT. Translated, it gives CSAVRQGDGQPQHF.